One sample yielded the 3 T cell receptor beta chains listed below, sequenced in a study of response to subunit inactivated influenza vaccine. TCRdb reprocessed the RT-PCR reads with MiXCR, giving one entry per CDR3 protein. The sample has about 480,000 distinct CDR3 sequences; 25% are singletons. The specimen comprised CD4+ T cells sorted from PBMCs, sampled 4 to 6 days after vaccination. The receptors here all came from a man in his forties or fifties who received an inactivated influenza vaccine.

This clonotype has ten or more counts. The V call is TRBV29-1, the J call TRBJ2-1; the match to TRBD2 covers 7 bases. The trim removed 2 bases at V and 3 bases at J, leaving 4 bases unmatched. Germline values: CDR1 SQVTM, CDR2 ANQGSEA. The CDR3 length is 14 residues. CDR3 nucleotide sequence: TGCAGCGTTGAATCGAGCGGGGTCTACAATGAGCAGTTCTTC. Translating it yields CSVESSGVYNEQFF.

V usage is TRBV20-1 and J usage is TRBJ2-1, with 12 bases aligning to TRBD2. In germline, CDR1 is DFQATT, CDR2 SNEGSKA (reference sequence). With V trimmed by 4 bases and J by 7 bases, 8 bases remained unmatched. CDR3 length: 15 amino acids. DNA for the CDR3: TGCAGTGCTACCCCTAGCGGGAGGGCAGGGAATGAGCAGTTCTTC. Its translation is CSATPSGRAGNEQFF.

The V call is TRBV20-1, the J call TRBJ2-7, with D unresolved. The V end lost 3 bases, the J end lost 2 bases, and 8 bases lay between the germline ends. The CDR3 is made up of 12 amino acids. Per the germline V gene, CDR1 is DFQATT and CDR2 is SNEGSKA (reference sequence). The CDR3 DNA is TGCAGTGCTAGTGGCCGAACCTACGAGCAGTACTTC. Protein product: CSASGRTYEQYF.